This T cell receptor (beta chain) was obtained from a study of neurological immune-mediated disorders. Overall study findings and caveats: There were no CDR3 amino acid sequences shared by expanded clones across subjects, a result suggesting private repertoires in all groups.

Per the germline V gene, CDR1 is ENHRY and CDR2 is SYGVKD. V was pared by 6 bases and J by 1 base, with 9 bases between. There are 13 residues in the CDR3. Sample time point: longitudinal time-point 1 (baseline). It was from 2 million PBMCs stored at -80 C that the unsorted libraries were obtained. In this sample, this clonotype turned up many times. Its cognate antigen is unknown. The cDNA was synthesized by means of template-switch 5'RACE, which was carried out with 10-nucleotide random UMIs. Over 160 million TCR-beta sequences from 15-18 subjects were obtained in each sequencing run. TCRdb passed the 5' RACE reads through MiXCR, listing each CDR3 protein once. The sample includes roughly 61,000 distinct CDR3 sequences, around 10% of them seen just once.

Sequenced input: PBMCs. The chain carries TRBV10-3 and TRBJ1-1; D remains unclear. This clonotype originated in a male donor with HTLV-1-associated myelopathy (HAM/TSP). The CDR3 loop reads CAIRTPRNTEAFF. In DNA, the CDR3 is TGTGCCATCAGGACACCAAGGAACACTGAAGCTTTCTTT.